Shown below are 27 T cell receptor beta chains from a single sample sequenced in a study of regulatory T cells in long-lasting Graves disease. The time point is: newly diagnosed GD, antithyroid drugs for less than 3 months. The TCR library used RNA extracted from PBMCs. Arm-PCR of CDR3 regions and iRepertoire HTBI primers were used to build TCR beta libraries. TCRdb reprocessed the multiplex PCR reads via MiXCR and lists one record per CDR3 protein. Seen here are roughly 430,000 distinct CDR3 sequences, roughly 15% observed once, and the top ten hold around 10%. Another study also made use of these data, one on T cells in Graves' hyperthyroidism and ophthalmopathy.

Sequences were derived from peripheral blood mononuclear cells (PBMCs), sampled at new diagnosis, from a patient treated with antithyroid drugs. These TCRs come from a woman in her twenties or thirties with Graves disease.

Written as DNA, the CDR3 is TGTGCCAGCAGTTTGAGTACAGGGGGAGTCTACGAGCAGTACTTC. Its translation: CASSLSTGGVYEQYF. This chain connects TRBV28 to TRBJ2-7; 8 bases line up with TRBD1. This CDR3 is 15 amino acids long. With V trimmed by 3 bases and J by 3 bases, 7 bases remained unmatched. The germline V gene encodes CDR1 MDHEN and CDR2 SYDVKM. The variable domain in full, with the rest retrieved from reference TRBV28 and TRBJ2-7, is DVKVTQSSRYLVKRTGEKVFLECVQDMDHENMFWYRQDPGLGLRLIYFSYDVKMKEKGDIPEGYSVSREKKERFSLILESASTNQTSMYLCASSLSTGGVYEQYFGPGTRLTVT.

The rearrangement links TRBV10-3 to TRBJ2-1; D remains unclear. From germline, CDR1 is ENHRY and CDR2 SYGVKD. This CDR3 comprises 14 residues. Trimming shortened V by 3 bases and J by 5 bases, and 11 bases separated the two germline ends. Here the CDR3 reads CAISEVFQNNEQFF. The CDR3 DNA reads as TGTGCCATCAGTGAAGTATTCCAGAACAATGAGCAGTTCTTC.

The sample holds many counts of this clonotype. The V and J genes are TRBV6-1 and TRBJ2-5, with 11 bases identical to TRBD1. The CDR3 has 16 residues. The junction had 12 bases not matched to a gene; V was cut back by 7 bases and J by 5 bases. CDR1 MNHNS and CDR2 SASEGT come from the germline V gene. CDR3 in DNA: TGTGCCAGCACCCCCACCGGGGGGACAGGGGGGGAGACCCAGTACTTC. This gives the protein CASTPTGGTGGETQYF.

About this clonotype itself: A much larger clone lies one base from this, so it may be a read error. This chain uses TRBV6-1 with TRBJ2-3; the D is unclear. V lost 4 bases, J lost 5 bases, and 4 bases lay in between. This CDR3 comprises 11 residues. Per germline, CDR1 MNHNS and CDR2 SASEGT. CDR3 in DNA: TGTGCCAGCAGTGTTAGAGATACGCAGTATTTT. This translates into CASSVRDTQYF.

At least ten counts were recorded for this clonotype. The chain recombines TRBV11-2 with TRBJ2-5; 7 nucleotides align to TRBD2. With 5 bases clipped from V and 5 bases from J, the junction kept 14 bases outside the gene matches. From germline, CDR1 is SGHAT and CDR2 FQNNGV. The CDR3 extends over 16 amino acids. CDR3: CASSPGPSSGWETQYF. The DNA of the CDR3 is TGTGCCAGCAGCCCAGGCCCGTCTAGCGGATGGGAGACCCAGTACTTC.

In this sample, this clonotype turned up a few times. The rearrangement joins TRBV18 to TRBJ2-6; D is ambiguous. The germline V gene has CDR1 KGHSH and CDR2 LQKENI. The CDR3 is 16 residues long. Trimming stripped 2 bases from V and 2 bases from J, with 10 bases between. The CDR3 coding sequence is TGTGCCAGCTCACCAAAGAACGACCCTGGGGCCAACGTCCTGACTTTC. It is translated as CASSPKNDPGANVLTF.

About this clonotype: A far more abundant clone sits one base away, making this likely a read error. The chain's CDR3 is CASGQGRGIGEQYF. CDR3 sequence (DNA): TGCGCCAGCGGACAGGGGAGGGGGATCGGGGAGCAGTACTTC. The chain joins TRBV5-1 to TRBJ2-7; 9 bases map to TRBD1. Germline V gene data show CDR1 as SGHRS and CDR2 as YFSETQ. The CDR3 covers 14 residues. V shed 7 bases, J shed 7 bases, and the junction held 12 bases outside the gene matches.

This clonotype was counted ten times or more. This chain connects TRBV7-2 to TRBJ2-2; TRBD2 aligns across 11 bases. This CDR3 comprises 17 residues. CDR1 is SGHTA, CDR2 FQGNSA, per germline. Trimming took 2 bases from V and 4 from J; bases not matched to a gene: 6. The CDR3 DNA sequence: TGTGCCAGCAGCTTAACCGGGACTAGCGGACTCACCGGGGAGCTGTTTTTT. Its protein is CASSLTGTSGLTGELFF.

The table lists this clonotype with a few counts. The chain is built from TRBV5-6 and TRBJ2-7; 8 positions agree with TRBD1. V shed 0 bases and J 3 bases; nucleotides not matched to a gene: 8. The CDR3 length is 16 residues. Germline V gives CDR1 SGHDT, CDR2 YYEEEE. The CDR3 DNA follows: TGTGCCAGCAGCTTGGACGGACAGGGACCTTTCTACGAGCAGTACTTC. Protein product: CASSLDGQGPFYEQYF.

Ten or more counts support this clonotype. DNA of the CDR3: TGTGCCAGCAGCTTAGTAGGGACAGGCTTTTACGAGCAGTACTTC. Residues: CASSLVGTGFYEQYF. The gene calls are TRBV11-2 and TRBJ2-7; TRBD1 agrees at 8 bases. The germline V gene encodes CDR1 SGHAT and CDR2 FQNNGV. The ends lost 1 base at V and 4 bases at J; junction bases unmatched: 6. This CDR3 contains 15 residues. Drawing the rest from reference TRBV11-2 and TRBJ2-7, the complete variable domain is EAGVAQSPRYKIIEKRQSVAFWCNPISGHATLYWYQQILGQGPKLLIQFQNNGVVDDSQLPKDRFSAERLKGVDSTLKIQPAKLEDSAVYLCASSLVGTGFYEQYFGPGTRLTVT.

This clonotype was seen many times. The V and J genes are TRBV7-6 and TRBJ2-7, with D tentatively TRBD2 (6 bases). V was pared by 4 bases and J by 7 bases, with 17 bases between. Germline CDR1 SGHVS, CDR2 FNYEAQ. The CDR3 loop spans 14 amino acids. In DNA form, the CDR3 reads TGTGCCAGCAGCTATGGGGTGGTAGGAGGGGAGCAGTACTTC. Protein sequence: CASSYGVVGGEQYF.

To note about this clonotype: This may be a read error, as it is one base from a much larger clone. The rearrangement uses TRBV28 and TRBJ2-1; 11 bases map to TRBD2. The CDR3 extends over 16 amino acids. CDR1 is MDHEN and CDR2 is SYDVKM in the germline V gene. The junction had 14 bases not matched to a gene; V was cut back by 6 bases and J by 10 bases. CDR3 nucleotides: TGTGCCAGCAGCCCTTCCGAGGGGACTAGCGGCTACGAGCAGTTCTTC. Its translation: CASSPSEGTSGYEQFF.

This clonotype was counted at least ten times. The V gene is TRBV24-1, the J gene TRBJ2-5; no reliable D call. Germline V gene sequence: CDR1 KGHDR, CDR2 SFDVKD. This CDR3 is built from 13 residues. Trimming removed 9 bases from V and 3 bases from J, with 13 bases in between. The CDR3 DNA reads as TGTGCCACCCAGCCACATGGAGAAGAGACCCAGTACTTC. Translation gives CATQPHGEETQYF.

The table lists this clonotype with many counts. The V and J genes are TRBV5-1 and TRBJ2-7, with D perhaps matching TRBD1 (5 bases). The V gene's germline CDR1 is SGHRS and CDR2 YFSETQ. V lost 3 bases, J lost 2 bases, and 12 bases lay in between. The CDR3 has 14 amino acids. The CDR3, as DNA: TGCGCCAGCAGCTCTACGACAGCTACCTACGAGCAGTACTTC. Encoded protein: CASSSTTATYEQYF. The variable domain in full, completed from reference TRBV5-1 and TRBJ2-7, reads KAGVTQTPRYLIKTRGQQVTLSCSPISGHRSVSWYQQTPGQGLQFLFEYFSETQRNKGNFPGRFSGRQFSNSRSEMNVSTLELGDSALYLCASSSTTATYEQYFGPGTRLTVT.

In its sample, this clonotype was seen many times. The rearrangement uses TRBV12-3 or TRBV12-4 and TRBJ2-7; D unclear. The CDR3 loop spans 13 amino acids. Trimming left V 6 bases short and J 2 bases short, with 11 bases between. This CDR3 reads CASSPHGAYEQYF. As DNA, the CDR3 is TGTGCCAGCAGCCCTCACGGTGCCTACGAGCAGTACTTC.

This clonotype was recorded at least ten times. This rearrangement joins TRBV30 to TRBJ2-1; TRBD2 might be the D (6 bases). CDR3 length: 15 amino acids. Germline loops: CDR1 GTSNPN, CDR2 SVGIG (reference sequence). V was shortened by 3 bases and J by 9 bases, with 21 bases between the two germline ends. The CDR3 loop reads CAWSRGRRGAGEQFF. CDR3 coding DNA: TGTGCCTGGAGCCGGGGACGTAGGGGAGCGGGTGAGCAGTTCTTC. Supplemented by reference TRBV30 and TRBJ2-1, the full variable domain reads SQTIHQWPATLVQPVGSPLSLECTVEGTSNPNLYWYRQAAGRGLQLLFYSVGIGQISSEVPQNLSASRPQDRQFILSSKKLLLSDSGFYLCAWSRGRRGAGEQFFGPGTRLTVL.

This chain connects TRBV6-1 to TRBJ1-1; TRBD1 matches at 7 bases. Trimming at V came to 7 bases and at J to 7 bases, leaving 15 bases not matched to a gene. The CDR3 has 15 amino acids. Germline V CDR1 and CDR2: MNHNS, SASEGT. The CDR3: CASIKEPGTVGEAFF. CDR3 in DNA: TGTGCCAGCATTAAAGAGCCTGGGACAGTAGGTGAAGCTTTCTTT.

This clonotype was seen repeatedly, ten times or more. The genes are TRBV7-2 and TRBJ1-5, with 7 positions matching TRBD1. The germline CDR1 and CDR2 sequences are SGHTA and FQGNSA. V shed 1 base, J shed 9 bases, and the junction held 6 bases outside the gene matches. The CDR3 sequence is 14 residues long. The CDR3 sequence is CASSLGTGELPQHF. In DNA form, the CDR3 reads TGTGCCAGCAGCTTAGGTACAGGGGAGCTGCCCCAGCATTTT.

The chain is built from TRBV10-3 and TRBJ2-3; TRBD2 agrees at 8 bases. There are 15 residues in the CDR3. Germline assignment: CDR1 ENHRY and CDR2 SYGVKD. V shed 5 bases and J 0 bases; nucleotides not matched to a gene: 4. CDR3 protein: CAISTASGSTDTQYF. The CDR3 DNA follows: TGTGCCATCAGTACAGCTAGCGGGAGCACAGATACGCAGTATTTT.

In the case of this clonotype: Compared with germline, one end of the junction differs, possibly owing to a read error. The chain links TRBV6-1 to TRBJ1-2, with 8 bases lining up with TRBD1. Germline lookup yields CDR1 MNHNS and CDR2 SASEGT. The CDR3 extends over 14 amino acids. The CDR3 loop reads CASVRPGGDYDYTF. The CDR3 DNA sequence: TGTGCCAGCGTCCGGCCAGGGGGCGACTATGACTACACCTTC.

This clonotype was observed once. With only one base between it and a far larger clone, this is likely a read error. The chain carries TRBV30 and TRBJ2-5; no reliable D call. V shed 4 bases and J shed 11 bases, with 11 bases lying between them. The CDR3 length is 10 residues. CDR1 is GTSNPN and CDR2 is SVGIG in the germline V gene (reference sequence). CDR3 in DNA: TGTGCCTGGAACCGCAATGAGCAGTACTTC. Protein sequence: CAWNRNEQYF.

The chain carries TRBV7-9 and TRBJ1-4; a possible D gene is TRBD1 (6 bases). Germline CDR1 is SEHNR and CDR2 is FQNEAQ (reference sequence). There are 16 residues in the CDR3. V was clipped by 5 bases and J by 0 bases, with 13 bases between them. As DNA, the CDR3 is TGTGCCAGCAGCGCCGACAGGTCTGCAACTAATGAAAAACTGTTTTTT. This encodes CASSADRSATNEKLFF.

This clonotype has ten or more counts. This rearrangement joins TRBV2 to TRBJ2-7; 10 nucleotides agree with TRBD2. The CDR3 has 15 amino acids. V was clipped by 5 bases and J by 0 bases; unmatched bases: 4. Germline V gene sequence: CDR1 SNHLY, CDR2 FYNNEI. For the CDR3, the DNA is TGTGCCAGCAGTTTAACTAGCGGGACCTCCTACGAGCAGTACTTC. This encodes CASSLTSGTSYEQYF.

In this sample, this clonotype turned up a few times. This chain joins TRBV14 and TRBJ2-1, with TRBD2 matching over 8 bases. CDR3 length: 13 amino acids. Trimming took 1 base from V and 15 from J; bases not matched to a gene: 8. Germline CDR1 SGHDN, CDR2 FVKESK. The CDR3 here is CASSQVGRTSMFF. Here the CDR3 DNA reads TGTGCCAGCAGCCAAGTGGGTAGGACTAGCATGTTCTTC.

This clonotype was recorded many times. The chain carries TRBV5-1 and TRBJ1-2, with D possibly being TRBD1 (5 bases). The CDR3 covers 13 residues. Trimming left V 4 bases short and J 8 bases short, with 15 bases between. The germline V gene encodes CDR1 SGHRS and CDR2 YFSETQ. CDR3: CASSRDGLEGYTF. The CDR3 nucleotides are TGCGCCAGCAGCAGGGACGGCCTGGAGGGCTACACCTTC.

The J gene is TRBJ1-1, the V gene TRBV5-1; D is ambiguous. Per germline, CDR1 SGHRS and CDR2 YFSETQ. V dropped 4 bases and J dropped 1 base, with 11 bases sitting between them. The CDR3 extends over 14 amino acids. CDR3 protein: CASSQGFGNTEAFF. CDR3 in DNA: TGCGCCAGCAGCCAAGGGTTCGGGAACACTGAAGCTTTCTTT.

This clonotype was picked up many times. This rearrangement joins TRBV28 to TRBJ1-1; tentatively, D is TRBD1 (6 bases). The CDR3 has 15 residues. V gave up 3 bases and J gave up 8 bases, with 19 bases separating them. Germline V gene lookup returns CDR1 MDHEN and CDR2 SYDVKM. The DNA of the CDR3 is TGTGCCAGCAGTTTTGCCATGAGGGGGGTGGCCGAAGCTTTCTTT. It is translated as CASSFAMRGVAEAFF.